Listed below are T cell receptor beta chains from one sample, sequenced in a study of blood T cell repertoires in COVID-19. The protocol was immunoSEQ multiplex PCR, while the TCRdb copy is restricted to in-frame clones and leaves out a portion. The sample has about 180,000 clones, more than 70% seen once. Sequenced input: PBMCs or T cells enriched from blood (not recorded which). The receptor set was obtained from a woman aged 25-40 years who had recovered from COVID-19. The CDR3 runs from the conserved cysteine through the conserved F or W. The order of the fields is CDR3 protein, CDR3 DNA, V gene, clone size, D gene, J gene, CDR3 length. The D gene is left open where the match is weak. The size entry is marked missing in some rows and otherwise reads once, few, many or a size class.

CDR3aa: CASSHRIVAGVNTGELFF
CDR3nt: TGTGCCAGCAGCCACAGGATCGTAGCGGGGGTTAACACCGGGGAGCTGTTTTTT
v_gene: TRBV16
abundance: once
d_gene: TRBD2
j_gene: TRBJ2-2
len: 18

CDR3aa: CASSKYRGSAGELFF
CDR3nt: TGTGCCAGCAGTAAATACAGGGGTTCAGCCGGGGAGCTGTTTTTT
v_gene: TRBV28
abundance: NA
d_gene: TRBD1
j_gene: TRBJ2-2
len: 15

CDR3aa: CAISGDGTGSTEAFF
CDR3nt: TGTGCCATCAGTGGCGACGGGACAGGGAGCACTGAAGCTTTCTTT
v_gene: TRBV10-3
abundance: NA
d_gene: TRBD1
j_gene: TRBJ1-1
len: 15

CDR3aa: CSVSGQGQVTEAFF
CDR3nt: TGCAGCGTTTCCGGACAGGGGCAGGTCACTGAAGCTTTCTTT
v_gene: TRBV29-1
abundance: NA
d_gene: TRBD1
j_gene: TRBJ1-1
len: 14

CDR3aa: CASSPYPGTSGSITGELFF
CDR3nt: TGTGCCAGCAGCCCTTACCCTGGGACTAGCGGGAGTATCACCGGGGAGCTGTTTTTT
v_gene: TRBV7-9
abundance: once
d_gene: TRBD2
j_gene: TRBJ2-2
len: 19

CDR3aa: CASSLGAADGNTEAFF
CDR3nt: TGTGCCAGCTCACTAGGGGCCGCGGACGGGAACACTGAAGCTTTCTTT
v_gene: TRBV18
abundance: NA
d_gene: NA
j_gene: TRBJ1-1
len: 16

CDR3aa: CASSYSTTSGRRHYEQYF
CDR3nt: TGTGCCAGCAGTTACTCGACCACTAGCGGGAGGAGACACTACGAGCAGTACTTC
v_gene: TRBV6-2/TRBV6-3
abundance: NA
d_gene: TRBD2
j_gene: TRBJ2-7
len: 18

CDR3aa: CASSFSAEDYNEQFF
CDR3nt: TGTGCCAGCAGTTTTTCTGCGGAAGACTACAATGAGCAGTTCTTC
v_gene: TRBV28
abundance: NA
d_gene: NA
j_gene: TRBJ2-1
len: 15

CDR3aa: CASSLGPPGDQPQHF
CDR3nt: TGTGCCAGCAGTCTTGGACCACCAGGGGATCAGCCCCAGCATTTT
v_gene: TRBV3-1/TRBV3-2
abundance: NA
d_gene: NA
j_gene: TRBJ1-5
len: 15

CDR3aa: CASSLASGGQGYNEQFF
CDR3nt: TGTGCCAGCTCACTTGCTAGCGGTGGCCAGGGGTACAATGAGCAGTTCTTC
v_gene: TRBV18
abundance: once
d_gene: NA
j_gene: TRBJ2-1
len: 17

CDR3aa: CASSYRGTGREQYF
CDR3nt: TGTGCCAGCAGTTACCGCGGGACTGGGCGCGAGCAGTACTTC
v_gene: TRBV6-5
abundance: NA
d_gene: NA
j_gene: TRBJ2-7
len: 14

CDR3aa: CASSLGAGVLAEQYF
CDR3nt: TGTGCCAGCAGCTTAGGAGCGGGAGTTCTCGCCGAGCAGTACTTC
v_gene: TRBV7-8
abundance: NA
d_gene: TRBD2
j_gene: TRBJ2-7
len: 15

CDR3aa: CASSSPREPEGTDTQYF
CDR3nt: TGTGCCAGCAGTTCCCCCCGTGAACCGGAGGGCACAGATACGCAGTATTTT
v_gene: TRBV28
abundance: NA
d_gene: NA
j_gene: TRBJ2-3
len: 17

CDR3aa: CASSDQGLAFVETQYF
CDR3nt: TGTGCCAGCAGTGACCAGGGACTAGCGTTTGTGGAGACCCAGTACTTC
v_gene: TRBV6-1
abundance: once
d_gene: TRBD2
j_gene: TRBJ2-5
len: 16

CDR3aa: CASGSTGDQPQHF
CDR3nt: TGTGCCAGCGGTTCTACGGGGGACCAGCCCCAGCATTTT
v_gene: TRBV27
abundance: few
d_gene: NA
j_gene: TRBJ1-5
len: 13

CDR3aa: CASSLGGRGEQFF
CDR3nt: TGTGCCAGCAGCTTGGGGGGACGAGGGGAGCAGTTCTTC
v_gene: TRBV11-3
abundance: NA
d_gene: NA
j_gene: TRBJ2-1
len: 13

CDR3aa: CASSNRLGDVQFF
CDR3nt: TGCGCCAGCAGCAATCGTCTCGGGGATGTGCAGTTCTTC
v_gene: TRBV5-1
abundance: NA
d_gene: NA
j_gene: TRBJ2-1
len: 13

CDR3aa: CASSFGGGRGEQFF
CDR3nt: TGTGCCAGCAGCTTCGGAGGCGGTCGGGGTGAGCAGTTCTTC
v_gene: TRBV7-9
abundance: NA
d_gene: NA
j_gene: TRBJ2-1
len: 14

CDR3aa: CALGTGTSGRRYNEQFF
CDR3nt: TGTGCCCTGGGGACCGGGACTAGCGGAAGACGATACAATGAGCAGTTCTTC
v_gene: TRBV7-2
abundance: NA
d_gene: TRBD2
j_gene: TRBJ2-1
len: 17

CDR3aa: CASSMGQNQETQYF
CDR3nt: TGTGCCAGCAGTATGGGACAGAACCAAGAGACCCAGTACTTC
v_gene: TRBV2
abundance: NA
d_gene: TRBD1
j_gene: TRBJ2-5
len: 14

CDR3aa: CASRQAYSYSF
CDR3nt: TGTGCCAGCAGGCAGGCGTATTCCTACAGCTTC
v_gene: TRBV28
abundance: NA
d_gene: NA
j_gene: TRBJ2-7
len: 11

CDR3aa: CASSQANSGTYEQYF
CDR3nt: TGCGCCAGCAGCCAAGCAAATAGCGGTACCTACGAGCAGTACTTC
v_gene: TRBV5-1
abundance: NA
d_gene: NA
j_gene: TRBJ2-7
len: 15

CDR3aa: CAWSGTGYGYTF
CDR3nt: TGTGCCTGGAGTGGAACAGGGTATGGCTACACCTTC
v_gene: TRBV30
abundance: NA
d_gene: NA
j_gene: TRBJ1-2
len: 12

CDR3aa: CASSLQGSGNTIYF
CDR3nt: TGTGCCAGCAGTCTACAGGGCTCTGGAAACACCATATATTTT
v_gene: TRBV27
abundance: NA
d_gene: NA
j_gene: TRBJ1-3
len: 14

CDR3aa: CASSIRDRGYEQYF
CDR3nt: TGTGCCAGTAGTATCAGGGACAGGGGCTACGAGCAGTACTTC
v_gene: TRBV19
abundance: NA
d_gene: TRBD1
j_gene: TRBJ2-7
len: 14

CDR3aa: CASSTLAGGPRDTQYF
CDR3nt: TGTGCCAGCAGCACCCTAGCGGGAGGGCCGAGAGATACGCAGTATTTT
v_gene: TRBV5-4
abundance: NA
d_gene: TRBD2
j_gene: TRBJ2-3
len: 16

CDR3aa: CASSPQGMEDEQFF
CDR3nt: TGTGCCAGCTCACCACAGGGCATGGAGGATGAGCAGTTCTTC
v_gene: TRBV18
abundance: NA
d_gene: NA
j_gene: TRBJ2-1
len: 14

CDR3aa: CASSPSFNEQFF
CDR3nt: TGTGCCAGCAGCCCAAGCTTTAATGAGCAGTTCTTC
v_gene: TRBV9
abundance: once
d_gene: NA
j_gene: TRBJ2-1
len: 12

CDR3aa: CASSLGTGGTEAFF
CDR3nt: TGCGCCAGCAGCTTGGGGACAGGGGGGACTGAAGCTTTCTTT
v_gene: TRBV5-1
abundance: once
d_gene: TRBD1
j_gene: TRBJ1-1
len: 14

CDR3aa: CASRGRNSTSGSFNEQFF
CDR3nt: TGTGCCAGCCGCGGACGGAATTCGACTAGCGGGAGCTTCAATGAGCAGTTCTTC
v_gene: TRBV28
abundance: NA
d_gene: TRBD2
j_gene: TRBJ2-1
len: 18

CDR3aa: CASSLEGGLGEAFF
CDR3nt: TGTGCCAGCAGCTTGGAGGGAGGTCTTGGGGAAGCTTTCTTT
v_gene: TRBV5-6
abundance: NA
d_gene: NA
j_gene: TRBJ1-1
len: 14

CDR3aa: CASSPEGRENTEAFF
CDR3nt: TGTGCCAGCAGCCCAGAGGGGAGGGAGAACACTGAAGCTTTCTTT
v_gene: TRBV6-4
abundance: many
d_gene: NA
j_gene: TRBJ1-1
len: 15

CDR3aa: CASTQKTVAASTDTQYF
CDR3nt: TGTGCCAGCACTCAGAAAACGGTTGCGGCTAGCACAGATACGCAGTATTTT
v_gene: TRBV2
abundance: NA
d_gene: NA
j_gene: TRBJ2-3
len: 17

CDR3aa: CASSDSDGKGADTQYF
CDR3nt: TGTGCCAGCAGTGACTCGGACGGGAAGGGGGCAGATACGCAGTATTTT
v_gene: TRBV6-4
abundance: NA
d_gene: NA
j_gene: TRBJ2-3
len: 16

CDR3aa: CASISEGAVFF
CDR3nt: TGTGCCAGCATCTCCGAGGGGGCGGTGTTTTTT
v_gene: TRBV6-5
abundance: NA
d_gene: TRBD1
j_gene: TRBJ1-4
len: 11

CDR3aa: CASALPGTLSGNTIYF
CDR3nt: TGTGCCAGCGCCCTTCCGGGAACCCTCTCTGGAAACACCATATATTTT
v_gene: TRBV28
abundance: NA
d_gene: NA
j_gene: TRBJ1-3
len: 16

CDR3aa: CASRPLGGTGELFF
CDR3nt: TGTGCCAGCAGGCCTTTAGGGGGCACCGGGGAGCTGTTTTTT
v_gene: TRBV7-3
abundance: few
d_gene: NA
j_gene: TRBJ2-2
len: 14